Following are 15 T cell receptor beta chains from one sample sequenced in a study of Ad26.COV2.S vaccination and SARS-CoV-2 variants. Noted treatment: roughly 19 received Ad26.COV2.S at low or high dose, single or two shots; roughly 5 received placebo; per-sample allocation not given. Day 63 following the first vaccine or placebo injection was when the samples were taken. Assay used: immunoSEQ multiplex PCR; TCRdb lists only in-frame clones, some missing. Seen here are around 310,000 clones, about nine tenths observed once, and the top ten hold approximately 5.8%. The sample in question was peripheral blood, obtained in a trial of Ad26.COV2.S vaccine versus placebo. The receptors stem from a person aged 18-60 years who received the Ad26.COV2.S COVID-19 vaccine or a placebo.

Comment on this clone: Other DNA variants within this sample encode the same CDR3. This sequence joins TRBV15 and TRBJ2-7; possibly TRBD2 for D (5 bases). This CDR3 is built from 13 residues. Germline V CDR1 and CDR2: LNHNV, YYDKDF (reference sequence). V lost 0 bases and J 6 bases, leaving 9 bases between the germline ends. CDR3 DNA: TGTGCCACCAGCAGAGATCCGGGGAGCGAGCAGTACTTC. It translates to CATSRDPGSEQYF.

This chain connects TRBV6-2 or TRBV6-3 to TRBJ1-5; maybe TRBD1 (5 bases). The CDR3 length is 17 residues. The germline V gene has CDR1 MNHEY and CDR2 SVGEGT. Trimming pared 6 bases from V and 0 bases from J, leaving 18 bases between. The CDR3: CASSDGFGTVSNQPQHF. The CDR3 DNA reads TGTGCCAGCAGCGACGGTTTCGGGACTGTTAGCAATCAGCCCCAGCATTTT.

The V call is TRBV30, the J call TRBJ2-6; 7 bases map to TRBD2. The CDR3 is 16 residues long. Germline trimming cut 3 bases from V and 2 bases from J; bases unmatched to any gene: 7. CDR1 and CDR2 from the germline V gene are GTSNPN and SVGIG (reference sequence). In DNA form, the CDR3 reads TGTGCCTGGAGCGTTACTAGCGAACCTGGGGCCAACGTCCTGACTTTC. It encodes CAWSVTSEPGANVLTF.

The table lists this clone with a few counts. The rearrangement joins TRBV19 to TRBJ2-1, with D possibly matching TRBD2 (6 bases). The length of the CDR3 is 16 residues. V was clipped by 4 bases and J by 2 bases, with 15 bases between them. Per germline, CDR1 LNHDA and CDR2 SQIVND (reference sequence). The CDR3 DNA reads as TGTGCCAGTAGTAAGGTGGGCGGGAATCCCTACAATGAGCAGTTCTTC. It specifies CASSKVGGNPYNEQFF.

The CDR3 DNA reads as TGTGCCAGCAGTTACTCTAGCGGAGCCCCCGATACGCAGTATTTT. It yields the protein CASSYSSGAPDTQYF. V usage is TRBV6-2 or TRBV6-3 and J usage is TRBJ2-3, with a possible D match to TRBD2 (6 bases). Germline lookup yields CDR1 MNHEY and CDR2 SVGEGT. The V gene lost 0 bases and the J gene lost 6 bases, with 13 bases spanning the gap. The CDR3 length is 15 residues.

The rearrangement links TRBV29-1 to TRBJ1-2; maybe TRBD1 (5 bases). Trimming stripped 7 bases from V and 2 bases from J, with 8 bases between. Germline lookup yields CDR1 SQVTM and CDR2 ANQGSEA. The CDR3 covers 11 residues. CDR3 region: CSAGDNYGYTF. The CDR3, as DNA: TGCAGCGCCGGGGACAACTATGGCTACACCTTC.

The chain couples TRBV14 to TRBJ2-1; 10 bases align to TRBD2. The V and J ends lost 4 bases and 7 bases, in that order; junction bases with no gene match: 13. The CDR3 covers 17 residues. Looked up from germline, CDR1 is SGHDN and CDR2 is FVKESK. The DNA of the CDR3 is TGTGCCAGCAGCCTTCCCCCGGGACTAGCGATTAGAAATGAGCAGTTCTTC. Translation gives CASSLPPGLAIRNEQFF.

This clone appeared a single time. The V gene is TRBV19, the J gene TRBJ2-7; 10 nucleotides match TRBD2. Germline V CDR1 and CDR2: LNHDA, SQIVND (reference sequence). J lost 4 bases, V lost 6 bases, and 9 bases had no gene match. This CDR3 is 15 amino acids long. The CDR3 region is CASSTRLAGVYEQYF. As DNA, the CDR3 is TGTGCCAGTAGCACCAGGCTAGCGGGAGTATACGAGCAGTACTTC.

The chain has TRBV19 and TRBJ2-2; TRBD1 aligns across 9 bases. After removal of 8 bases from V and 6 bases from J, the junction contained 10 bases not matched to a gene. The CDR3 runs to 15 residues. CDR1 and CDR2 (germline): LNHDA, SQIVND (reference sequence). The CDR3 reads CASRPGQGIAGELFF. The CDR3 DNA sequence: TGTGCCAGTCGCCCGGGACAGGGAATTGCCGGGGAGCTGTTTTTT.

The chain uses TRBV2 and TRBJ2-3; D uncertain. Germline CDR1 reads SNHLY; CDR2 reads FYNNEI. The ends were cut back, 1 base at V and 0 bases at J, with 14 bases in the middle. CDR3 length equals 17 residues. The CDR3 reads CASSEGSGRPSTDTQYF. CDR3 bases: TGTGCCAGCAGTGAAGGTTCCGGAAGACCTAGCACAGATACGCAGTATTTT.

The chain links TRBV7-9 to TRBJ2-3; TRBD2 is a possible D gene (6 bases). V was clipped by 5 bases and J by 3 bases, with 21 bases between them. Germline CDR1 reads SEHNR; CDR2 reads FQNEAQ (reference sequence). The CDR3 contains 17 residues. In DNA form, the CDR3 reads TGTGCCAGCAGCCCGGGAGTCGGGAGTTCGGGGACAGATACGCAGTATTTT. Its protein product is CASSPGVGSSGTDTQYF.

The rearrangement links TRBV6-5 to TRBJ2-3; unclear D gene. The V gene's germline CDR1 is MNHEY and CDR2 SVGAGI. The CDR3 spans 13 residues. V lost 5 bases and J 3 bases, leaving 9 bases between the germline ends. The CDR3 region has the DNA TGTGCCAGCAGTCGGACGGATACAGATACGCAGTATTTT. Translated, it gives CASSRTDTDTQYF.

The sample holds one count of this clone. V and J are TRBV7-2 and TRBJ2-1; TRBD2 might be the D (6 bases). V shed 2 bases and J shed 2 bases, with 16 bases lying between them. The CDR3 is made up of 17 amino acids. Germline V gene sequence: CDR1 SGHTA, CDR2 FQGNSA. The CDR3 is CASSLSPPRGTYNEQFF. The CDR3 DNA follows: TGTGCCAGCAGCTTATCCCCCCCCCGGGGGACCTACAATGAGCAGTTCTTC.

The rearrangement links TRBV9 to TRBJ2-1, with 7 positions matching TRBD2. V was pared by 0 bases and J by 0 bases, with 3 bases of the junction left unmatched. This CDR3 is 16 amino acids long. Germline-derived CDR1 and CDR2 are SGDLS and YYNGEE. CDR3 DNA: TGTGCCAGCAGCGTAGAGGGCGGGAGCTCCTACAATGAGCAGTTCTTC. Protein product: CASSVEGGSSYNEQFF.

The chain is built from TRBV6-6 and TRBJ2-5, with 8 bases matching TRBD2. With 0 bases clipped from V and 2 bases from J, the junction kept 2 bases outside the gene matches. Per the germline V gene, CDR1 is MNHNY and CDR2 is SVGAGI (reference sequence). This CDR3 spans 15 amino acids. The CDR3 DNA reads TGTGCCAGCAGTTACTCAAGCGGGGGACAAGAGACCCAGTACTTC. Its protein product is CASSYSSGGQETQYF.